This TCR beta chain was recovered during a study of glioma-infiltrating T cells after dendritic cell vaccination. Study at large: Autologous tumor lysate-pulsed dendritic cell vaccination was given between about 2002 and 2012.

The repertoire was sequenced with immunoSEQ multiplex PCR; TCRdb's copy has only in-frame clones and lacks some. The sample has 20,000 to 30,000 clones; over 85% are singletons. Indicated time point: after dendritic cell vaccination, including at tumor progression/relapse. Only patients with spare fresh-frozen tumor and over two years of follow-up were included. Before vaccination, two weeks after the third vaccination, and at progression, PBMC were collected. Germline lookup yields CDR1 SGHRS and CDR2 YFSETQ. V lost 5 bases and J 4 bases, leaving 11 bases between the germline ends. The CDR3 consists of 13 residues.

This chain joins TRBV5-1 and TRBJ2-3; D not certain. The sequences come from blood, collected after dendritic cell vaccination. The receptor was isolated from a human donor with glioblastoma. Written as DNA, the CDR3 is TGCGCCAGCAGGCCCTTTGCGGCAGATACGCAGTATTTT. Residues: CASRPFAADTQYF.